This T cell receptor beta chain is from a study of T cell responses to AZD1222 COVID-19 vaccine (dated by TCRdb to the early 2020s). Study-wide context: A total of under 250 trial participants underwent TCR sequencing, of whom about 210 had received two doses of AZD1222 and about 25 had received two doses of the MenACWY control vaccine. Trial participants were enrolled by age into subgroups of 18-55, 56-69 and 70-plus years, and about 150, 27 and 61 TCR-sequenced participants, respectively, were included in these subgroups. Overall study outcomes, separate from this receptor: Conclusions about previously exposed vaccinees were limited because only six AZD1222 recipients were SARS-CoV-2 seropositive at baseline. The whole spike protein was spanned by vaccine-associated CD4 TCRs, and dominant responses were seen in regions 160-218 and 743-854. Spike-specific TCR breadth and depth rose significantly after two AZD1222 doses compared with day 0 and with MenACWY recipients. Nearly half of unique spike-specific TCRs reportedly recognized epitopes outside regions mutated in the B.1.351 and B.1.1.7 variants. Because no day 14 peak-response samples were available, repertoires were characterized only after the peak T cell response. In the small 56-69-year group, the increase in depth fell short of significance, most likely because of low power. Participants were mostly white British, with more females than males. The authors suggested clonal diversity may have been underestimated.

The CDR3 regions of human TCRbeta chains were analyzed by immunosequencing. In the original analysis: Repertoire TCRs were matched against a reference library of SARS-CoV-2-specific TCRs generated with the MIRA antigen-specificity platform. Breadth was defined as the fraction of unique TCRs that were SARS-CoV-2-associated. Depth was defined as the fraction of total T cells that were SARS-CoV-2-associated. Using the MIRA data, every spike-specific TCR was mapped to the spike region that the TCR reacted to and assigned to either a CD4 or a CD8 class. Log10-transformed breadth and depth values were compared by one-way ANOVA with Sidak's multiple comparisons tests. The clones in this table, taken by TCRdb from immuneACCESS, are in-frame only. Not every clone is retained; where verified, under half of the shortfall comes from an unresolved V gene, and the cause of the rest is unknown. V and J calls and clone size are those listed in that table; D and trimming were worked out from the DNA. This sample lists some 98,000 clones; 84% were detected once. The top ten clonotypes cover 14% of the sample.

Comments on this clone: No antigen is known for it. No base qualities exist here, and no much larger clone lies one base off it.

Counted from cysteine to phenylalanine, this CDR3 has 14 amino acids. Only the CDR3 DNA stays, 42 bases, in frame from base 1. Trimming costs V 2 bases and J 7 bases, and their ends lie 12 bases apart. The germline V gene encodes CDR1 ENHRY and CDR2 SYGVKD. Read against the paper, the sample's time point label means: about 28 days (+/-7) after the second vaccine dose. AZD1222 recipients with second doses at about 4 weeks or about 12 weeks were pooled, because spike-specific TCR depth and breadth did not differ between schedules. Vaccinee samples were obtained from the UK trials COV001 and COV002, which included a single-blind randomized controlled phase 2/3 trial of AZD1222 (ChAdOx1 nCoV-19) in healthy adults. For TCRbeta chain sequencing, PBMC samples were collected from trial participants at day 0 and at day 28 after the second dose.

The V gene is TRBV10-3 and the J gene is TRBJ1-5; the D gene identity is not certain. This sequence was found in an adult who received the AZD1222 COVID-19 vaccine. The material was peripheral blood, obtained 28 days after the second AZD1222 dose. At the DNA level, the sequence is TGTGCCATCAGTGAGGGGTCGGGCCGGCAGCCCCAGCATTTT. It specifies CAISEGSGRQPQHF.